The T cell receptor beta chain described here comes from a study of T cell clonotyping in hematopoietic cell transplantation (dated by TCRdb to the early 2020s). For the study in its entirety: Pretransplant recipient samples were obtained after cytoreduction. Patients were recruited between September 2015 and 2017 and followed until September 2020 or death. In the study, 140 or so blood samples were gathered from 40 or so consecutive transplant recipients and their related donors.

The immunoSEQ assay, a bias-controlled multiplex PCR with V- and J-specific primers, was used to amplify TCR beta CDR3 regions from genomic DNA. A proprietary barcode and Illumina adapter sequences were added to the CDR3 amplicons in a second PCR step. CDR3 libraries were sequenced on an Illumina MiSeq instrument. On the study's bioinformatics: Export and quality control were performed with immunoSEQ Analyzer 3.0, and downstream analyses were performed with R Bioconductor and Immunarch. Only productive rearrangements within the normalized downsampled data set were used in the calculation of repertoire metrics. Pathologically expanded clonotypes were defined as those larger than 5 templates in the normalized cohort. The Inverse Simpson Index served as the measure of repertoire diversity. The non-normalized data set was used for CMV-specificity analyses so that all clonotypes could be captured. Imported from immuneACCESS, the table was reduced by TCRdb to in-frame sequences with V and J called. These copies leave out some clones; in studies compared against another copy, an unresolved V gene accounts for under half, and the cause of the remainder is not known. The V and J calls and clone size are taken from that table; D and trimming were inferred from the DNA. The sample table records more than 70,000 clones; 95% to 97% of these occur just once. Of the sample, roughly 1.8% is held by the ten largest clones.

V trim: 0 bases; J trim: 3 bases; unmatched bases: 3. The CDR3 runs 16 residues from the cysteine to the phenylalanine. Of all the DNA, just the CDR3 is kept, 48 bases in frame from base 1. Reading the germline V gene gives CDR1 SGHRS and CDR2 YFSETQ. For this clone: Its antigen remains unidentified. Base qualities were left out, and no much larger clone turns up one base away.

The time point tag for this specimen amounts to: recipient sample about 28 days before transplant, after cytoreduction. Blood samples were obtained from recipients approximately 28 days before transplant and at days 30, 100 and 180 after transplant. Using Nuclei Lysis Solution, genomic DNA was extracted from unfractionated peripheral blood mononuclear cells that were either fresh or cryopreserved. The investigation overall reported the following: Donor and pretransplant recipient Inverse Simpson Index values predicted broader posttransplant TCR repertoire diversity. The sample size was limited, and CD4 and CD8 repertoire contributions could not be separated because cells were not sorted. After transplant, TCR diversity in recipients dropped, and pathologically expanded clonotypes increased progressively from day 30 to day 180. Only a small fraction of recipient repertoires overlapped donor repertoires, with over 95% appearing de novo at the given depth.

The receptor was isolated from a woman aged 45-60 years with acute myeloid leukemia. Some clones in this sample may be carry-over from other donors' samples. The material was peripheral blood mononuclear cells, obtained before stem cell transplant. Rearrangement joined TRBV5-1 to TRBJ2-7, with 13 bases aligning to TRBD2. CDR3 reads: CASSLAGTSGIYEQYF. DNA sequence: TGCGCCAGCAGCTTGGCCGGGACTAGCGGGATCTACGAGCAGTACTTC.